These 9 T cell receptor beta chains were sequenced from one sample in a study of breast tumors, draining lymph nodes, adjacent tissues. In TCRdb, the multiplex PCR reads were re-called with MiXCR into one record per CDR3 protein. The table has around 230,000 distinct CDR3 sequences, less than 40% seen once. Axillary draining lymph nodes of breast cancer patients supplied the node samples. Sequencing was carried out using axillary lymph node tissue. The receptors here all came from a female donor with breast cancer. Some clones in this sample may be carry-over from other donors' samples.

The chain joins TRBV28 to TRBJ2-6, with D perhaps TRBD2 (6 bases). The CDR3 covers 17 residues. V was shortened by 2 bases and J by 0 bases, with 11 bases between the two germline ends. Germline V lookup: CDR1 MDHEN, CDR2 SYDVKM. The CDR3 sequence: CASSLKLGGSGANVLTF. Here the CDR3 DNA reads TGTGCCAGCAGTTTAAAGCTGGGGGGCTCTGGGGCCAACGTCCTGACTTTC.

This clonotype was recorded many times. The chain carries TRBV29-1 and TRBJ2-1; D gene ambiguous. V lost 6 bases and J 8 bases, leaving 8 bases between the germline ends. The CDR3 is made up of 10 amino acids. Germline V gene lookup returns CDR1 SQVTM and CDR2 ANQGSEA. The CDR3: CSVRVYEQFF. CDR3 in DNA: TGCAGCGTCCGGGTGTATGAGCAGTTCTTC.

This clonotype was seen many times. The CDR3 DNA follows: TGCGCCAGCAGCCAAGATACAGGGGGCTTTAGCACAGATACGCAGTATTTT. The encoded protein is CASSQDTGGFSTDTQYF. The chain links TRBV4-1 to TRBJ2-3; TRBD1 matches 9 bases. Germline CDR1 is MGHRA and CDR2 is YSYEKL. The CDR3 has 17 amino acids. The ends lost 0 bases at V and 0 bases at J; junction bases unmatched: 4.

This clonotype was picked up a small number of times. This chain uses TRBV25-1 with TRBJ1-1, with D unresolved. The V gene lost 4 bases and the J gene lost 1 base, with 13 bases spanning the gap. The CDR3 covers 15 residues. The germline gives CDR1 MGHDK, CDR2 SYGVNS. CDR3 region: CASSGWRGGNTEAFF. Here the CDR3 DNA reads TGTGCCAGCAGTGGCTGGCGGGGAGGGAACACTGAAGCTTTCTTT.

This chain connects TRBV27 to TRBJ2-7; D remains ambiguous. Deletions cut 5 bases from V and 2 bases from J, with 16 bases between. Per the germline V gene, CDR1 is MNHEY and CDR2 is SMNVEV (reference sequence). The CDR3 extends over 15 amino acids. The CDR3: CASSPSPGFTYEQYF. Here the CDR3 DNA reads TGTGCCAGCAGTCCCTCCCCAGGCTTCACCTACGAGCAGTACTTC.

In this sample, this clonotype turned up a few times. This sequence joins TRBV6-6 and TRBJ2-1; 12 bases are shared with TRBD2. V shed 7 bases, J shed 8 bases, and the junction held 21 bases outside the gene matches. Germline V lookup: CDR1 MNHNY, CDR2 SVGAGI (reference sequence). The CDR3 sequence is 19 residues long. The CDR3: CASTKRAGRGLAGNDEQFF. The CDR3 bases are TGTGCCAGCACCAAGAGGGCGGGTCGAGGACTAGCGGGGAATGATGAGCAGTTCTTC.

This clonotype was seen at least ten times. DNA of the CDR3: TGTGCCAGCAGTAGACCAGGGGGATATGGCTACACCTTC. This encodes CASSRPGGYGYTF. The gene calls are TRBV6-5 and TRBJ1-2, with TRBD1 matching 7 bases. Unmatched junction bases numbered 5, after V lost 5 bases and J lost 5 bases. The CDR3 consists of 13 residues. The V gene's germline CDR1 is MNHEY and CDR2 SVGAGI.

The chain couples TRBV27 to TRBJ2-2; TRBD1 matches 7 bases. Germline CDR1 reads MNHEY; CDR2 reads SMNVEV (reference sequence). The V gene end was trimmed by 5 bases and the J gene end by 7 bases; junction bases not matched to a gene: 10. The CDR3 runs 15 residues. The DNA for the CDR3 is TGTGCCAGCAGTCTCCGGGACAGCGCTCACGGGGAGCTGTTTTTT. Amino acids: CASSLRDSAHGELFF.

This clonotype was detected ten times or more. This chain connects TRBV7-9 to TRBJ1-6; D remains ambiguous. With 2 bases removed from V and 5 bases from J, the gap between germline ends came to 13 bases. This CDR3 has 16 amino acids. Germline lookup yields CDR1 SEHNR and CDR2 FQNEAQ (reference sequence). The chain's CDR3 is CASSLMRALNNSPLHF. The CDR3 DNA sequence: TGTGCCAGCAGCTTAATGAGGGCTCTTAATAATTCACCCCTCCACTTT.